This record covers a single TCR beta chain. Its antigen remains unidentified. This CDR3 has 17 residues. This sample stems from a study of OX40 agonist ivuxolimab in advanced cancers. Looking at the study overall: Clinicians treated patients with ivuxolimab, an agonistic anti-OX40 (CD134) antibody. A diagnosis of hepatocellular carcinoma, melanoma, renal cell or head and neck cancer was present in dose-escalation patients. Antecedent anti-PD-1, anti-PD-L1 or anti-CTLA-4 therapy was permissible, with roughly 36% having received some. The study's findings and limits: Averaged across samples, CD8+ T cells carried more expanded clones than CD4+ did.

TCRdb's table, derived via immunoSEQ multiplex PCR, lists solely in-frame clones and lacks some. The sample records approximately 63,000 clones, 86% being singletons. The receptor comes from an adult with an advanced solid tumor such as melanoma, head and neck, liver or kidney cancer. The sample here was CD4+ or CD8+ T cells sorted from blood, taken in a trial of the OX40 agonist ivuxolimab. The chain is built from TRBV21-1 and TRBJ1-2; the table's D call, TRBD1, was not checked against the DNA. TRBV21-1 is a pseudogene. This chain's CDR3 is CASSKAGGRTGNYGYTF. The CDR3 DNA is TGTGCCAGCAGCAAAGCTGGCGGAAGGACAGGTAACTATGGCTACACCTTC.